Presented here are 10 T cell receptor beta chains from one specimen sequenced in a study of T cells after yellow fever vaccination. TCRdb re-called the 5' RACE reads with MiXCR, one entry per CDR3 protein. Seen here are 110,000 to 150,000 distinct CDR3 sequences, roughly 6.7% observed once, and the top ten hold over 0.55%. This specimen consisted of CD4+ T cells sorted from PBMCs, obtained 10 days after the yellow fever booster vaccination. Receptor source: a man aged 25 to 40 who received the YFV17D yellow fever vaccine.

This clonotype was found many times. The chain combines TRBV29-1 with TRBJ2-3, with a weak D call TRBD2 (6 bases). This CDR3 is 14 amino acids long. V was cut by 6 bases and J by 4 bases, with 17 bases left in between. Germline loops: CDR1 SQVTM, CDR2 ANQGSEA. The CDR3 sequence: CSVGAGGPADTQYF. The CDR3 nucleotides are TGCAGCGTGGGAGCGGGCGGGCCGGCAGATACGCAGTATTTT.

The chain uses TRBV18 and TRBJ2-2; D could derive from TRBD1 or TRBD2 (5 bases each). This CDR3 spans 16 amino acids. From germline, CDR1 is KGHSH and CDR2 LQKENI. The V gene lost 6 bases and the J gene lost 1 base, with 15 bases spanning the gap. CDR3 region: CASSHEWGKNTGELFF. As DNA, the CDR3 is TGTGCCAGCTCTCATGAATGGGGGAAGAACACCGGGGAGCTGTTTTTT.

This clonotype was found many times. The CDR3, as DNA: TGCGCCAGCAGCCAAGTTGGCTCCTACAATGAGCAGTTCTTC. This sequence encodes CASSQVGSYNEQFF. The V gene is TRBV4-3, the J gene TRBJ2-1; no clear D. V was clipped by 1 base and J by 0 bases, with 4 bases between them. Germline V CDR1 and CDR2: LGHNA, YSLEER. This CDR3 has 14 residues.

DNA of the CDR3: TGTGCCAGCAGCCCCATGGGCGTCAGGTCCTACAATGAGCAGTTCTTC. Encoded protein: CASSPMGVRSYNEQFF. J is TRBJ2-1 and V is TRBV5-4; D gene unclear. The CDR3 has 16 amino acids. With 4 bases removed from V and 1 base from J, the gap between germline ends came to 15 bases. Germline CDR1 reads SGHNT; CDR2 reads YYREEE (reference sequence).

This clonotype was picked up many times. The chain employs TRBV12-3 or TRBV12-4 and TRBJ2-1; 8 positions agree with TRBD1. With 6 bases clipped from V and 8 bases from J, the junction kept 3 bases outside the gene matches. This CDR3 has 12 amino acids. The CDR3 is CASSLRGHEQFF. The CDR3 DNA follows: TGTGCCAGCAGCCTCAGGGGGCATGAGCAGTTCTTC.

This clonotype showed up many times. The J gene is TRBJ1-2, the V gene TRBV19; TRBD1 matches at 7 bases. Losses at the gene ends were 5 bases for V and 8 bases for J; bases not matched to a gene: 8. The CDR3 runs 13 residues. The V gene's germline CDR1 is LNHDA and CDR2 SQIVND (reference sequence). CDR3 sequence reads: CASSFDRVRGYTF. CDR3 nucleotides: TGTGCCAGTAGTTTCGACAGGGTACGCGGCTACACCTTC.

Notes on this clonotype: The junction and the germline gene differ at one end; a read error may be behind it. The chain combines TRBV20-1 with TRBJ2-5; D gene ambiguous. Germline V gene lookup returns CDR1 DFQATT and CDR2 SNEGSKA (reference sequence). This CDR3 has 16 amino acids. The CDR3 region has the DNA TGCTGTGCTAGTAGGCAAGCCTTGACGGCAACGGAGACCCAGTACTTC. As protein: CCASRQALTATETQYF.

This clonotype was found many times. The chain uses TRBV15 and TRBJ2-1, with D unresolved. V was pared by 5 bases and J by 3 bases, with 11 bases between. CDR3 length: 14 residues. The germline gives CDR1 LNHNV, CDR2 YYDKDF (reference sequence). CDR3 loop: CATSSVKDYNEQFF. The DNA of the CDR3 is TGTGCCACCAGCTCCGTGAAGGACTACAATGAGCAGTTCTTC.

This clonotype was detected ten times or more. This chain connects TRBV12-3 or TRBV12-4 to TRBJ1-1; D is perhaps TRBD1 (5 bases). The ends were cut back, 1 base at V and 6 bases at J, with 9 bases in the middle. CDR3 length equals 13 residues. The CDR3 protein is CASSLGGVAEAFF. The DNA for the CDR3 is TGTGCCAGCAGTTTAGGGGGGGTTGCTGAAGCTTTCTTT.

This clonotype appeared many times. The V call is TRBV5-5, the J call TRBJ2-1, with TRBD2 identical over 11 bases. Germline CDR1 is SGHKS and CDR2 is YYEKEE (reference sequence). The length of the CDR3 is 18 residues. V gave up 1 base and J gave up 4 bases; unmatched junction bases: 10. This CDR3 is CASSLILAGGPVYNEQFF. In nucleotides, the CDR3 is TGTGCCAGCAGCTTGATTTTAGCGGGAGGGCCGGTTTACAATGAGCAGTTCTTC.